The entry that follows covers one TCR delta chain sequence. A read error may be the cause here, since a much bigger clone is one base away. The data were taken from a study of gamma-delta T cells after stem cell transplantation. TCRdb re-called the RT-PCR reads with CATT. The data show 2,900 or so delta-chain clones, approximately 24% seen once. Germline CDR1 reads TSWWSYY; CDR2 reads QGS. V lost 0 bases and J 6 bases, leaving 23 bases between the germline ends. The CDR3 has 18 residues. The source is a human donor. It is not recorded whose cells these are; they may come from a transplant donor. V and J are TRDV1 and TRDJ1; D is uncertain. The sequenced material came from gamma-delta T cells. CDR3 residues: CALGELEEFRPTTHKLIF. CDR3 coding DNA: TGTGCTCTTGGGGAACTAGAAGAATTCCGACCAACGACCCATAAACTCATCTTT.